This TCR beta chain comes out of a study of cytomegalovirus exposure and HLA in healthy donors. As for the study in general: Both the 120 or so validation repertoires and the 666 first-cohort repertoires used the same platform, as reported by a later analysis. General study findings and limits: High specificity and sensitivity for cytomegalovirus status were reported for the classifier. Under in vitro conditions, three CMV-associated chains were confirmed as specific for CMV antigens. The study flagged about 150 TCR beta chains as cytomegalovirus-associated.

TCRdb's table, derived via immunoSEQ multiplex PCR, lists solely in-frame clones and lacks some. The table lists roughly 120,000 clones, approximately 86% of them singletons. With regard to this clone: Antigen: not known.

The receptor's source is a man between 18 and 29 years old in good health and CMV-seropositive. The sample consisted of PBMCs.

CDR3 sequence reads: CASSTSRGGQPQHF. Written as DNA, the CDR3 is TGTGCCAGTAGTACCTCCCGGGGTGGCCAGCCCCAGCATTTT. The V gene is TRBV19, the J gene TRBJ1-5; D is undetermined. This CDR3 is built from 14 residues. V was trimmed by 4 bases and J by 7 bases, leaving 14 bases between them. Per germline, CDR1 LNHDA and CDR2 SQIVND (reference sequence).